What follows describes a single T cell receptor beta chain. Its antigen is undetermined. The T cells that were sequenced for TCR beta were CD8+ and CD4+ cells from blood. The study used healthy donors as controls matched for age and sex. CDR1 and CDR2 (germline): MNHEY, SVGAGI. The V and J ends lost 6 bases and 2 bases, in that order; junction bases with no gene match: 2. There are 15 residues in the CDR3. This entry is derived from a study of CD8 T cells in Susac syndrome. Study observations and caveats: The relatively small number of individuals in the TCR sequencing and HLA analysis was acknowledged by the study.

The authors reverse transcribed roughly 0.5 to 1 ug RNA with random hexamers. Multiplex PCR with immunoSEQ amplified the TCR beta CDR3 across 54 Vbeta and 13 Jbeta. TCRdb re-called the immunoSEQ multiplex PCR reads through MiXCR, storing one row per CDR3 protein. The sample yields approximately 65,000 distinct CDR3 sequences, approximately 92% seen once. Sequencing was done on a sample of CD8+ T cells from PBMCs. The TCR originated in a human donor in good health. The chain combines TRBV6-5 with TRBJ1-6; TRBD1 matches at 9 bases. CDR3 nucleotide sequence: TGTGCCAGCAGGACAGGGGGTGCCTATAATTCACCCCTCCACTTT. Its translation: CASRTGGAYNSPLHF.